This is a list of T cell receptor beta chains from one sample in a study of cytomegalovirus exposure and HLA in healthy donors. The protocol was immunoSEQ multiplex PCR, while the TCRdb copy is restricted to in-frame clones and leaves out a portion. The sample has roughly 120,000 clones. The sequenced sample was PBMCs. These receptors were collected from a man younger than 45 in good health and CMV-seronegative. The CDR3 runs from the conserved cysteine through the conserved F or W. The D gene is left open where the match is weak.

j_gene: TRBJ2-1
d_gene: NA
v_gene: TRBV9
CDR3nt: TGTGCCAGCAGTGAAACAGGCGGGGGCGGCTACAATGAGCAGTTCTTC
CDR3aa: CASSETGGGGYNEQFF

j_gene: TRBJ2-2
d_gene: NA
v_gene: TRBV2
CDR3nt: TGTGCCAGCAGTGAGCGGACTACCTTCACCGGGGAGCTGTTTTTT
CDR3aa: CASSERTTFTGELFF

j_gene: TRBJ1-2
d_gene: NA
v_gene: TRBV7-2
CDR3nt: TGTGCCAGCAGCTTAGGTAGTGAGAATGGCTACACCTTC
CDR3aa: CASSLGSENGYTF

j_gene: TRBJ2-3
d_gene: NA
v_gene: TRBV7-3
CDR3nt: TGTGCCAGCAGCTTAAGGATGGGAGCAGATACGCAGTATTTT
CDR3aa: CASSLRMGADTQYF

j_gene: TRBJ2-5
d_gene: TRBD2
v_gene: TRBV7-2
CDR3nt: TGTGCCAGCAGCTTAGGGGGACTAGCGGGAGGTCAAGAGACCCAGTACTTC
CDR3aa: CASSLGGLAGGQETQYF

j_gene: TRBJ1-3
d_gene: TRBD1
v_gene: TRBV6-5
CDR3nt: TGTGCCAGCAGCTCGGGACAGGGGGGAGGAAACACCATATATTTT
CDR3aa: CASSSGQGGGNTIYF

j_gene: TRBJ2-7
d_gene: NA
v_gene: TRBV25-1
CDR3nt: TGTGCCAGCAGATCGGAGGGCGACTCCTACGAGCAGTACTTC
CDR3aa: CASRSEGDSYEQYF

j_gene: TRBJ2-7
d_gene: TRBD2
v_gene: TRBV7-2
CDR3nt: TGTGCCAGCAGTCTTATATCAGCGGGGTCGGAGCAGTACTTC
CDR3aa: CASSLISAGSEQYF

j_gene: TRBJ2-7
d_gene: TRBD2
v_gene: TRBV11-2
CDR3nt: TGTGCCAGCAGCTTAGCCTCCGGACTAGCAAGTTCCGAGCAGTACTTC
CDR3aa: CASSLASGLASSEQYF

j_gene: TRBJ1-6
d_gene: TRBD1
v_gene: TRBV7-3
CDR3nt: TGTGCCAGCAGCTTAACAGGGGGCGCTTCACCCCTCCACTTT
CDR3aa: CASSLTGGASPLHF

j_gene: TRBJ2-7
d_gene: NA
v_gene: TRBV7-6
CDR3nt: TGTGCCAGCAGCTTAAAGCCAGGGGTCGAGCAGTACTTC
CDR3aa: CASSLKPGVEQYF

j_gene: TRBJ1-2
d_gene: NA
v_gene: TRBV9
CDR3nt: TGTGCCAGCAGTCAGGGCTATGGCTACACCTTC
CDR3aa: CASSQGYGYTF

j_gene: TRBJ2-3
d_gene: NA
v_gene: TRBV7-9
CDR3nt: TGTGCCAGCAGCTCGGACTTTCGGCCAGATACGCAGTATTTT
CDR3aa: CASSSDFRPDTQYF

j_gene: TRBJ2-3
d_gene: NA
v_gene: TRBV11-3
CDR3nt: TGTGCCAGCAGCCTAACTACTAGCACAGATACGCAGTATTTT
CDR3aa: CASSLTTSTDTQYF

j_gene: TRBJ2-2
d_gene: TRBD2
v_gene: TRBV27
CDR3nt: TGTGCCAGCAGTCCCTTGGCGGGAGGGCCAAACACCGGGGAGCTGTTTTTT
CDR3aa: CASSPLAGGPNTGELFF

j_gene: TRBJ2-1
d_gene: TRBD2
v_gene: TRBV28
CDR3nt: TGTGCCAGCAGAAACAGCGGGAGAGGGGGGGATGAGCAGTTCTTC
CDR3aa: CASRNSGRGGDEQFF

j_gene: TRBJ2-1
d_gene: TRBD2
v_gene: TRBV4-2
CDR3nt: TGTGCCAGCAGCCAAGGACTAGCGGGAGGACCCTCCTACAATGAGCAGTTCTTC
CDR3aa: CASSQGLAGGPSYNEQFF

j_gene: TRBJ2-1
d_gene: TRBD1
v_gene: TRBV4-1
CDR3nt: TGCGCCAGCAGCCAAAGGGGACAGTACAATGAGCAGTTCTTC
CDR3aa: CASSQRGQYNEQFF

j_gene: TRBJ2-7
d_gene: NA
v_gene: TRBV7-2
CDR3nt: TGTGCCAGCAGCTCACCGGGTTCAGAGCAGTACTTC
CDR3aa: CASSSPGSEQYF

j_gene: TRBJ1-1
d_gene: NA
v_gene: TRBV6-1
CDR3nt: TGTGCCAGCAGAGAAGCAGGGGACACTGAAGCTTTCTTT
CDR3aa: CASREAGDTEAFF

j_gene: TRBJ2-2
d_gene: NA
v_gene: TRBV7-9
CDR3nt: TGTGCCAGCAGCCCTAGGAGGGGAGAGACGTACACCGGGGAGCTGTTTTTT
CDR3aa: CASSPRRGETYTGELFF

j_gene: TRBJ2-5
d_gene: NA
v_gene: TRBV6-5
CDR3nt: TGTGCCAGCAGACAGTCCCCCCAAGAGACCCAGTACTTC
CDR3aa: CASRQSPQETQYF

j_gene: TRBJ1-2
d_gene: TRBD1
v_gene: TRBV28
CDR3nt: TGTGCCAGCAGTCTACGGGACAGGGGATTCACCTTC
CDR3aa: CASSLRDRGFTF

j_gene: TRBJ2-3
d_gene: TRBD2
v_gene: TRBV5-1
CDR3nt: TGCGCCAGCAGCTTGGCCGGACTAGTCACAGATACGCAGTATTTT
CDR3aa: CASSLAGLVTDTQYF

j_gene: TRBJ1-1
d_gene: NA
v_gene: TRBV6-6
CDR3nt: TGTGCCAGCAGCCGACAGACGGGTAACACTGAAGCTTTCTTT
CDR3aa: CASSRQTGNTEAFF

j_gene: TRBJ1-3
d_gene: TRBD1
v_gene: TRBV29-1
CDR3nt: TGCAGCGTTGAAGAAGGGACAGTCTCTGGAAACACCATATATTTT
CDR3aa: CSVEEGTVSGNTIYF

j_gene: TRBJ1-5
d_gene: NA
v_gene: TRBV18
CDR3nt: TGTGCCAGCTCACTCCTGCGGGAGATAACGCGGGATCAGCCCCAGCATTTT
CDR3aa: CASSLLREITRDQPQHF

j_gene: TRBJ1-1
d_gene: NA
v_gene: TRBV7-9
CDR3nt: TGTGCCAGCAGCTTATGGGGAGCTGAAGCTTTCTTT
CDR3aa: CASSLWGAEAFF

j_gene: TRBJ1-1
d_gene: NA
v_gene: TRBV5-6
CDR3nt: TGTGCCAGCAGCACCCCAGGGATTAACACTGAAGCTTTCTTT
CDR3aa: CASSTPGINTEAFF

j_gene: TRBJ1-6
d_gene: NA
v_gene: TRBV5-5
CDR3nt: TGTGCCAGCAGCTTGTTCCGGGACACCTATAATTCACCCCTCCACTTT
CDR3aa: CASSLFRDTYNSPLHF

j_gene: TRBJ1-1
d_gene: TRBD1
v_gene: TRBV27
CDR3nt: TGTGCCAGCAGTTTATCGGACAGGGGCGCAGGGAGCACTGAAGCTTTCTTT
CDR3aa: CASSLSDRGAGSTEAFF

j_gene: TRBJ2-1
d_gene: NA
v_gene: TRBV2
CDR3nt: TGTGCCAGCACAGGACTATTCAATGAGCAGTTCTTC
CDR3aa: CASTGLFNEQFF

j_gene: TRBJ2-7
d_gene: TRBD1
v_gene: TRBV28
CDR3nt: TGTGCCAGCAGTTCAAGGACAGGGTACTACGAGCAGTACTTC
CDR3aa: CASSSRTGYYEQYF

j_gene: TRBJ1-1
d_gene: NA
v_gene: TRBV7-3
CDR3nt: TGTGCCAGCAGCTTAATAGGCGGGGGCACTGAAGCTTTCTTT
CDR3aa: CASSLIGGGTEAFF

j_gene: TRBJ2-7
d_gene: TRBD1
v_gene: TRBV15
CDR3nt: TGTGCCACCAGCAGAGATAAGGGAGACAGGGGTTACGAGCAGTACTTC
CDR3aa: CATSRDKGDRGYEQYF

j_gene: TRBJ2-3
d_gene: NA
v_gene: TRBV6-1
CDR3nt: TGTGCCAGCAGTGAACTCGGGGTCCGGGGCACAGATACGCAGTATTTT
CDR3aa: CASSELGVRGTDTQYF

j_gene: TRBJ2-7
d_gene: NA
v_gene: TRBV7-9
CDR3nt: TGTGCCAGCAGCTTACCGGACACGGAGAACGAGCAGTACTTC
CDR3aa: CASSLPDTENEQYF